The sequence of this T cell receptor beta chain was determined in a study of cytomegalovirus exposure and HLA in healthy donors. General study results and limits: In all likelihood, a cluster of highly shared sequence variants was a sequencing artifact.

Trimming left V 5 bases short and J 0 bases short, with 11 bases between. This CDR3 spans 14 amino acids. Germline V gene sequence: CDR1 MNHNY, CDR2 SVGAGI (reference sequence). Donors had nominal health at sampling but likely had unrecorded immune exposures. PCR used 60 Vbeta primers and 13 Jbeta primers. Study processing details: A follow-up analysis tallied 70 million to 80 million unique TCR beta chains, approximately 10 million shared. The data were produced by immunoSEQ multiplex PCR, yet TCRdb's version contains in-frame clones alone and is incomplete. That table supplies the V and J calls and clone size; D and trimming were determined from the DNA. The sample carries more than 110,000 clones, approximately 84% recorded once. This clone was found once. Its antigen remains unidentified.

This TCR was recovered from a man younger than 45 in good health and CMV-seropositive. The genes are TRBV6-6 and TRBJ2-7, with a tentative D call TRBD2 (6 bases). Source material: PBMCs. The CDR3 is CASSTSPGSYEQYF. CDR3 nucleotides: TGTGCCAGCAGTACTAGCCCTGGCTCCTACGAGCAGTACTTC.